What follows are 32 T cell receptor beta chains derived from one specimen sequenced in a study of blood T cells in healthy people across ages (dated by TCRdb to between 2014 and 2016). Libraries were built with 5' RACE. Sequencing took place on an Illumina HiSeq 2500. The second PCR ran for about 6 to 11 cycles and used a J-beta primer mix along with a sample-barcoded 5' primer. In-frame beta chains were kept once TCRdb had trimmed the public reads at Q25 with fastp and called clones with MiXCR. Entries that share a CDR3 protein sequence are merged under the most common genes and DNA. This sample is represented by 270,000 or so distinct CDR3 sequences; 27% of them were singletons. The ten top clones hold approximately 29% of the sample. Sequences were obtained from blood. These receptors were obtained from a woman in her seventies in good health.

This clonotype was recorded many times. This chain links TRBV28 with TRBJ2-3; 13 bases line up with TRBD2. This CDR3 has 16 amino acids. The germline V gene has CDR1 MDHEN and CDR2 SYDVKM. Losses at the gene ends were 4 bases for V and 4 bases for J; bases not matched to a gene: 5. CDR3 DNA: TGTGCCAGCAGTTCCTGGACTAGCGGGAGAGCAGATACGCAGTATTTT. This translates into CASSSWTSGRADTQYF.

The chain carries TRBV3-1 and TRBJ1-1; 9 bases line up with TRBD1. Losses at the gene ends were 8 bases for V and 14 bases for J; bases not matched to a gene: 12. The CDR3 length is 12 residues. The V gene's germline CDR1 is LGHDT and CDR2 YNNKEL (reference sequence). The CDR3 protein is CASEAGQGKFFF. CDR3 sequence (DNA): TGTGCCAGCGAGGCGGGACAGGGAAAATTCTTCTTT.

The genes are TRBV20-1 and TRBJ2-7; 9 bases fit TRBD2. Trimming took 1 base from V and 3 from J; bases not matched to a gene: 7. This CDR3 has 15 residues. Germline CDR1 reads DFQATT; CDR2 reads SNEGSKA (reference sequence). The CDR3 nucleotides read TGCAGTGCTAGAGTAGTGAGCGGGGGGATCTACGAGCAGTACTTC. This codes for CSARVVSGGIYEQYF.

This clonotype was seen ten or more times. This chain joins TRBV28 and TRBJ1-5; D possibly corresponds to TRBD1 (6 bases). Germline assignment: CDR1 MDHEN and CDR2 SYDVKM. V was pared by 7 bases and J by 4 bases, with 17 bases between. The CDR3 is made up of 15 amino acids. The CDR3: CASNSGGAKNQPQHF. In DNA, the CDR3 is TGTGCCAGCAATAGTGGGGGGGCCAAAAATCAGCCCCAGCATTTT.

This clonotype appeared many times. V usage is TRBV7-6 and J usage is TRBJ2-5, with 11 bases identical to TRBD2. CDR1 and CDR2 (germline): SGHVS, FNYEAQ. V shed 2 bases, J shed 8 bases, and the junction held 7 bases outside the gene matches. The CDR3 length is 15 residues. The CDR3 DNA sequence: TGTGCCAGCAGCTTATTTACTAGCGGGAGAGGAACCCAGTACTTC. It encodes CASSLFTSGRGTQYF.

This clonotype was observed a handful of times. The rearrangement links TRBV20-1 to TRBJ2-3, with TRBD2 matching 13 bases. The length of the CDR3 is 16 residues. Trimming at V came to 5 bases and at J to 5 bases, leaving 10 bases not matched to a gene. In germline, CDR1 is DFQATT, CDR2 SNEGSKA (reference sequence). CDR3 coding DNA: TGCAGTGCTGGAGGACTAGCGGGAGTAGGACGAGATACGCAGTATTTT. It translates to CSAGGLAGVGRDTQYF.

This clonotype turned up a few times. The V call is TRBV7-9, the J call TRBJ1-1, with D tentatively TRBD1 (5 bases). The CDR3 runs to 13 residues. CDR1 and CDR2 (germline): SEHNR, FQNEAQ (reference sequence). The V gene lost 5 bases and the J gene lost 1 base, with 8 bases spanning the gap. CDR3 DNA sequence: TGTGCCAGCAGCGGAGGACAGAACACTGAAGCTTTCTTT. Residues: CASSGGQNTEAFF.

The chain employs TRBV20-1 and TRBJ2-1, with 8 bases lining up with TRBD2. Looked up from germline, CDR1 is DFQATT and CDR2 is SNEGSKA (reference sequence). The CDR3 extends over 13 amino acids. The junction had 4 bases not matched to a gene; V was cut back by 6 bases and J by 3 bases. This chain's CDR3 is CSAALAGYNEQFF. The CDR3 DNA follows: TGCAGTGCGGCGCTAGCGGGCTACAATGAGCAGTTCTTC.

The rearrangement links TRBV3-1 to TRBJ1-1; tentatively, D is TRBD1 (5 bases). The CDR3 has 15 amino acids. Trimming took 4 bases from V and 3 from J, leaving 15 bases between them. CDR1 is LGHDT and CDR2 is YNNKEL in the germline V gene (reference sequence). CDR3 sequence: CASSPDRQGYTEAFF. CDR3 DNA sequence: TGTGCCAGCAGCCCTGACCGTCAGGGATACACTGAAGCTTTCTTT.

In its sample, this clonotype was seen a few times. V gene TRBV21-1 combines with J gene TRBJ2-1; TRBD2, the table's D call, was not compared with the DNA. TRBV21-1 is flagged as a pseudogene. The CDR3 is 20 residues long. The CDR3 loop is CASSKVAGGRGIQGYNEQFF. CDR3 in DNA: TGTGCCAGCAGCAAAGTAGCGGGAGGCCGCGGAATTCAGGGGTACAATGAGCAGTTCTTC.

This rearrangement joins TRBV29-1 to TRBJ1-4, with 9 bases lining up with TRBD1. Trimming took 6 bases from V and 8 from J; bases not matched to a gene: 7. This CDR3 region has 13 residues. Per germline, CDR1 SQVTM and CDR2 ANQGSEA. The CDR3 sequence is CSVGTGRNEKLFF. Written as DNA, the CDR3 is TGCAGCGTGGGGACAGGGCGGAACGAAAAACTGTTTTTT.

J is TRBJ2-2 and V is TRBV29-1; 8 bases map to TRBD1. The CDR3 runs to 14 residues. V dropped 6 bases and J dropped 2; count of bases not matched to a gene: 5. CDR1 SQVTM and CDR2 ANQGSEA come from the germline V gene. CDR3 DNA sequence: TGCAGCGTCCGAGGACAGGGAAACACCGGGGAGCTGTTTTTT. Its protein is CSVRGQGNTGELFF.

This clonotype has more than one count but fewer than ten. The V and J genes are TRBV29-1 and TRBJ2-1; D call uncertain. The end of the DNA aligns better with TRBJ2-5, so the J call may be wrong. Looked up from germline, CDR1 is SQVTM and CDR2 is ANQGSEA. The CDR3 extends over 15 amino acids. DNA for the CDR3: TGCAGCTCTGTGGTTGGTAGCTCGCGTTCGAAGACCCAGTACTTC. It translates to CSSVVGSSRSKTQYF.

This clonotype was detected a few times. CDR3: CASSFAGYNSPLHF. The CDR3 DNA is TGTGCCAGCAGCTTCGCAGGATATAATTCACCCCTCCACTTT. The V call is TRBV11-2, the J call TRBJ1-6; D gene ambiguous. CDR3 length equals 14 residues. V lost 3 bases, J lost 4 bases, and 7 bases lay in between. Per the germline V gene, CDR1 is SGHAT and CDR2 is FQNNGV.

This clonotype has a handful of counts. The chain employs TRBV6-2 or TRBV6-3 and TRBJ1-2; D gene ambiguous. Looked up from germline, CDR1 is MNHEY and CDR2 is SVGEGT. The CDR3 length is 14 residues. V was cut by 6 bases and J by 8 bases, with 19 bases left in between. The CDR3 DNA reads as TGTGCCAGCAGCGCACGGGAGCTACCCTTCGGCTACACCTTC. Protein sequence: CASSARELPFGYTF.

The V call is TRBV7-2, the J call TRBJ1-2; 12 nucleotides agree with TRBD1. CDR1 is SGHTA, CDR2 FQGNSA, per germline. The CDR3 covers 16 residues. With V trimmed by 8 bases and J by 4 bases, 11 bases remained unmatched. CDR3 nucleotides: TGTGCCAGCGGAAGGGACAGGGGGCGTCAAGGCTATGGCTACACCTTC. Encoded protein: CASGRDRGRQGYGYTF.

V and J are TRBV7-2 and TRBJ2-5; D is unclear. The J call may be mistaken, given a closer DNA end match to TRBJ2-7. The germline V gene encodes CDR1 SGHTA and CDR2 FQGNSA. This CDR3 has 13 residues. The CDR3 spells CASSLLGNYEQYF. The CDR3 nucleotides are TGTGCCAGCAGCTTATTGGGAAACTACGAGCAGTACTTC.

This clonotype has ten or more counts. This sequence joins TRBV7-2 and TRBJ2-1; 9 nucleotides match TRBD1. This CDR3 comprises 15 residues. The germline gives CDR1 SGHTA, CDR2 FQGNSA. Trimming cost V 5 bases and J 2 bases; bases outside gene matches: 4. The CDR3 region has the DNA TGTGCCAGCAGCACGGGACAGGGAACCTACAATGAGCAGTTCTTC. Translation: CASSTGQGTYNEQFF.

The J gene is TRBJ1-2, the V gene TRBV12-3 or TRBV12-4, with unresolved D. Trimming took 4 bases from V and 8 from J, leaving 11 bases between them. This CDR3 contains 12 residues. CDR3 bases: TGTGCCAGCAGTTGGGAGGGAACCGGCTACACCTTC. This encodes CASSWEGTGYTF.

The chain carries TRBV29-1 and TRBJ2-5; TRBD2 is a possible D gene (6 bases). The CDR3 has 14 residues. Trimming shortened V by 3 bases and J by 4 bases, and 15 bases separated the two germline ends. CDR1 is SQVTM, CDR2 ANQGSEA, per germline. The CDR3 region is CSVEGTSRAETQYF. In DNA, the CDR3 is TGCAGCGTTGAGGGGACTTCAAGGGCAGAGACCCAGTACTTC.

CDR3 residues: CSARWGVGSYNEQFF. CDR3 in DNA: TGCAGTGCTAGATGGGGGGTAGGTTCCTACAATGAGCAGTTCTTC. The genes are TRBV20-1 and TRBJ2-1, with D possibly matching TRBD2 (6 bases). In germline, CDR1 is DFQATT, CDR2 SNEGSKA (reference sequence). This CDR3 is built from 15 residues. V shed 2 bases and J shed 1 base, with 12 bases lying between them.

The chain recombines TRBV29-1 with TRBJ2-3; possible D gene TRBD2, 5 bases. The CDR3 totals 11 residues. Germline CDR1 reads SQVTM; CDR2 reads ANQGSEA. Trimming pared 4 bases from V and 8 bases from J, leaving 10 bases between. The DNA of the CDR3 is TGCAGCGTTGGGACTTCAATTACGCAGTATTTT. Its translation: CSVGTSITQYF.

The chain couples TRBV6-2 or TRBV6-3 to TRBJ1-5, with 8 nucleotides matching TRBD1. The junction had 5 bases not matched to a gene; V was cut back by 5 bases and J by 2 bases. Germline V gene sequence: CDR1 MNHEY, CDR2 SVGEGT. This CDR3 comprises 15 residues. CDR3 residues: CASSTGQGRNQPQHF. DNA of the CDR3: TGTGCCAGCAGTACAGGACAGGGCCGCAATCAGCCCCAGCATTTT.

The rearrangement links TRBV11-1 to TRBJ2-5, with 9 nucleotides matching TRBD1. Germline values: CDR1 SGHAT, CDR2 FQDESV (reference sequence). The CDR3 spans 14 residues. V shed 5 bases and J 3 bases; nucleotides not matched to a gene: 4. The CDR3 DNA is TGTGCCAGCAGCGATACAGGGGGCAAAGAGACCCAGTACTTC. This codes for CASSDTGGKETQYF.

V is TRBV7-2 and J is TRBJ1-2; D remains ambiguous. This CDR3 has 12 residues. Germline-derived CDR1 and CDR2 are SGHTA and FQGNSA. With 5 bases removed from V and 8 bases from J, the gap between germline ends came to 12 bases. CDR3 loop: CASSVQWGGYTF. The CDR3 DNA reads as TGTGCCAGCAGCGTTCAATGGGGAGGCTACACCTTC.

This clonotype was detected only once. The chain has TRBV6-6 and TRBJ1-2; D may be TRBD1 (6 bases). The V end was cut by 5 bases, the J end by 12 bases, with 19 bases between. This CDR3 contains 13 residues. Germline assignment: CDR1 MNHNY and CDR2 SVGAGI (reference sequence). The CDR3 is CASSPTLTWGHTF. The DNA for the CDR3 is TGTGCCAGCAGTCCGACACTCACATGGGGGCACACCTTC.

This clonotype showed up just a few times. The J gene is TRBJ1-1, the V gene TRBV3-1, with D uncertain. The V end was cut by 1 base, the J end by 4 bases, with 7 bases between. The length of the CDR3 is 13 residues. The germline V gene encodes CDR1 LGHDT and CDR2 YNNKEL (reference sequence). As DNA, the CDR3 is TGTGCCAGCAGCCAAGCTCGGGGCACTGAAGCTTTCTTT. This sequence encodes CASSQARGTEAFF.

This clonotype was seen more than once but under ten times. The chain has TRBV20-1 and TRBJ2-5; possibly TRBD1 for D (6 bases). TRBJ2-7 matches the DNA end more closely, so the J call is doubtful. Germline-derived CDR1 and CDR2 are DFQATT and SNEGSKA (reference sequence). This CDR3 comprises 13 residues. CDR3 bases: TGCAGTGCTAGAGGACAGGACTTCTACGAGCAGTACTTC. It specifies CSARGQDFYEQYF.

This clonotype was counted ten times or more. The chain uses TRBV6-6 and TRBJ2-7; D is possibly TRBD2 (6 bases). Germline loops: CDR1 MNHNY, CDR2 SVGAGI (reference sequence). There are 15 residues in the CDR3. Trimming took off 6 bases at V and 2 bases at J, with 17 bases between the two ends. The CDR3 sequence is CASSSPSSAAYEQYF. The CDR3 bases are TGTGCCAGCAGCTCGCCCTCTAGCGCAGCCTACGAGCAGTACTTC.

This clonotype has a count of ten or more. The CDR3 spells CASSFPLLDGSSYEQYF. For the CDR3, the DNA is TGTGCCAGCAGTTTTCCATTACTTGACGGGAGCTCCTACGAGCAGTACTTC. The chain uses TRBV28 and TRBJ2-7; possibly TRBD2 for D (6 bases). The ends were cut back, 3 bases at V and 0 bases at J, with 18 bases in the middle. Germline V lookup: CDR1 MDHEN, CDR2 SYDVKM. The CDR3 sequence is 17 residues long.

The V call is TRBV20-1, the J call TRBJ1-1; D not resolved. In germline, CDR1 is DFQATT, CDR2 SNEGSKA (reference sequence). V gave up 3 bases and J gave up 4 bases, with 6 bases separating them. The CDR3 extends over 11 amino acids. The CDR3 sequence is CSASLTTEAFF. CDR3 nucleotide sequence: TGCAGTGCTAGCCTCACCACTGAAGCTTTCTTT.

The chain links TRBV20-1 to TRBJ2-5, with 8 bases that match TRBD1. After removal of 3 bases from V and 5 bases from J, the junction contained 8 bases not matched to a gene. CDR3 length: 14 amino acids. The germline V gene has CDR1 DFQATT and CDR2 SNEGSKA (reference sequence). CDR3 amino acids: CSASVPGGRETQYF. The CDR3 DNA is TGCAGTGCTAGTGTGCCAGGGGGCAGGGAGACCCAGTACTTC.